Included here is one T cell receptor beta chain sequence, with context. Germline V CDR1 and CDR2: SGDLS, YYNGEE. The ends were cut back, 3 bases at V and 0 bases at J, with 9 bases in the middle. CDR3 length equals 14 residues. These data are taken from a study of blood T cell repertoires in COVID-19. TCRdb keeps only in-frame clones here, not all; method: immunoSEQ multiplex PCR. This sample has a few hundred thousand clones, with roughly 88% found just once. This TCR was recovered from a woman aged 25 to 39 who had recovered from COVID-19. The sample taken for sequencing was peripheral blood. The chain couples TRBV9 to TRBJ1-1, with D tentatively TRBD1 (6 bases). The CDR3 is CASSETGMNTEAFF. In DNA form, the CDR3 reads TGTGCCAGCAGCGAGACAGGAATGAACACTGAAGCTTTCTTT. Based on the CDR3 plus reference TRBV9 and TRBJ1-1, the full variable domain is DSGVTQTPKHLITATGQRVTLRCSPRSGDLSVYWYQQSLDQGLQFLIQYYNGEERAKGNILERFSAQQFPDLHSELNLSSLELGDSALYFCASSETGMNTEAFFGQGTRLTVV.